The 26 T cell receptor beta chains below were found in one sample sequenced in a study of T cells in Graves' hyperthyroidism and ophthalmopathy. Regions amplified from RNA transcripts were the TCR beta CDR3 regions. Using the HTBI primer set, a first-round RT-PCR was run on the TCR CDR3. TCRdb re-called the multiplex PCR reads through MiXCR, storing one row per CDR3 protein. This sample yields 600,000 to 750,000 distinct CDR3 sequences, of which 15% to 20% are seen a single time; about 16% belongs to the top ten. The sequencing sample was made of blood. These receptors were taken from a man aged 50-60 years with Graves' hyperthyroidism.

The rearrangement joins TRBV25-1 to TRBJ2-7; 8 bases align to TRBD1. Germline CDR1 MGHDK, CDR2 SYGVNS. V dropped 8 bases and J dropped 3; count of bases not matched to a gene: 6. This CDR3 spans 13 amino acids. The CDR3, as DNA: TGTGCCAGCCGAGACAGGGGCGGCTACGAGCAGTACTTC. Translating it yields CASRDRGGYEQYF.

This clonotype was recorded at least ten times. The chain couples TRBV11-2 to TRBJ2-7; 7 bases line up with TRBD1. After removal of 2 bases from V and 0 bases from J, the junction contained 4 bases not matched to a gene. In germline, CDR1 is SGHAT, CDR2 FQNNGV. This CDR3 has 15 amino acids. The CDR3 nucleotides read TGTGCCAGCAGCTTACGGACAGGAAGCTCCTACGAGCAGTACTTC. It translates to CASSLRTGSSYEQYF.

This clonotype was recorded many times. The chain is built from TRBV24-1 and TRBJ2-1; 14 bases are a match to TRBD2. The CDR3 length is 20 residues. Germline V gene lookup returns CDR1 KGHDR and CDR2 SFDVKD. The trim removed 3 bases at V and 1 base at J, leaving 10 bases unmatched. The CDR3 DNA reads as TGTGCCACCAGTGATCGTTCCGGGACTAGCGGGAGTCGATCCTACAATGAGCAGTTCTTC. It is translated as CATSDRSGTSGSRSYNEQFF.

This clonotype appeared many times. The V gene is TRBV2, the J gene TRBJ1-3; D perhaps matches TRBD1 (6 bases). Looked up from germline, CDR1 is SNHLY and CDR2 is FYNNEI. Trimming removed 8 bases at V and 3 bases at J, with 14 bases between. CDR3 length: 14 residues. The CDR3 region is CASVATGHGNTIYF. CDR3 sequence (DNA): TGTGCCAGCGTTGCTACAGGGCATGGAAACACCATATATTTT.

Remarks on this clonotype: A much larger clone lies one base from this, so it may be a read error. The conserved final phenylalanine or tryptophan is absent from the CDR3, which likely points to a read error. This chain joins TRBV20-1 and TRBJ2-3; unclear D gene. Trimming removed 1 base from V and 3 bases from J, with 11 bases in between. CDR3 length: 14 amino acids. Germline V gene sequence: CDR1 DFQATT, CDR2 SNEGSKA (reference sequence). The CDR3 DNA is TGCAGTGCTAGAGGAGTAGTCCAAACAGATACGCAGTATTAT. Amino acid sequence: CSARGVVQTDTQYY.

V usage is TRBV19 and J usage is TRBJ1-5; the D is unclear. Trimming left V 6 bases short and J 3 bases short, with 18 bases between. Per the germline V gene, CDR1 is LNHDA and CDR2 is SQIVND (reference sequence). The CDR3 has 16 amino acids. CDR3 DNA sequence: TGTGCCAGTAGCTCAAGCCTGTCCGGACTCAATCAGCCCCAGCATTTT. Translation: CASSSSLSGLNQPQHF.

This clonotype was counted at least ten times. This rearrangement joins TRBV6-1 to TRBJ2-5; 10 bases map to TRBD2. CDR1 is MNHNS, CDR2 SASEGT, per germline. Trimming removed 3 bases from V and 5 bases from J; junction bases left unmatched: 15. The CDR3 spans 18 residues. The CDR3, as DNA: TGTGCCAGCAGTGAGGGGGGGAGCGCTAGCGGGAGTTTGGAGACCCAGTACTTC. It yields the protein CASSEGGSASGSLETQYF.

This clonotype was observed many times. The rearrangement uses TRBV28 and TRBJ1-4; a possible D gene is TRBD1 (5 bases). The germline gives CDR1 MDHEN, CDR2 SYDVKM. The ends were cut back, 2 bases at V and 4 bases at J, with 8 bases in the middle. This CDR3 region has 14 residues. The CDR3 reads CASSLEGINEKLFF. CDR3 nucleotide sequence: TGTGCCAGCAGTTTAGAGGGGATTAATGAAAAACTGTTTTTT.

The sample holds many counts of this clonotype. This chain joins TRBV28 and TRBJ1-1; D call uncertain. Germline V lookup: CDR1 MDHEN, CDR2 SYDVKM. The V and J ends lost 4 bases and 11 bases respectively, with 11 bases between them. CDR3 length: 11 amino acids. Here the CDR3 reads CASSSPRGAFF. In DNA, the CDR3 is TGTGCCAGCAGTTCCCCTCGAGGGGCTTTCTTT.

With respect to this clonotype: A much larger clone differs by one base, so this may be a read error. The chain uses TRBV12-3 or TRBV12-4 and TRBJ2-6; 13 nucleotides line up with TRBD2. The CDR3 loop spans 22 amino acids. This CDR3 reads CASSFNYLWTSGSNSGANVMTF. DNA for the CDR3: TGTGCCAGCAGTTTTAATTATTTGTGGACTAGCGGGAGTAACTCTGGGGCCAACGTCATGACTTTC.

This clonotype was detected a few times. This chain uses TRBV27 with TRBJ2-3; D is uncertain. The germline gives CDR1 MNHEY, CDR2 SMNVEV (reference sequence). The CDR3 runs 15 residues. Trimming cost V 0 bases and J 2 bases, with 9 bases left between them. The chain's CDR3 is CASSLSSWFTDTQYF. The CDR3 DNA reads TGTGCCAGCAGTTTATCGAGTTGGTTCACAGATACGCAGTATTTT.

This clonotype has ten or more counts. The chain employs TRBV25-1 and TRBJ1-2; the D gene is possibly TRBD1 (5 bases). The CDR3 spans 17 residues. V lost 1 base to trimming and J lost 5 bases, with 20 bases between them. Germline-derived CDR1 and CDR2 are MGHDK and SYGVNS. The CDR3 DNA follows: TGTGCCAGCAGTGAATTGGGGTCGGAAGGGACCCGTTATGGCTACACCTTC. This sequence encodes CASSELGSEGTRYGYTF.

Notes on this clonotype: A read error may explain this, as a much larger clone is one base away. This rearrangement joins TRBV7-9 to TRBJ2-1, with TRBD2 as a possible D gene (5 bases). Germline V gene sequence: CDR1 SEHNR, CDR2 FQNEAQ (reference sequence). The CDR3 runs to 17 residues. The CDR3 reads CTSSIPEASRSYNEQFF. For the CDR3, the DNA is TGTACCAGCAGCATACCGGAGGCGAGCAGATCCTACAATGAGCAGTTCTTC. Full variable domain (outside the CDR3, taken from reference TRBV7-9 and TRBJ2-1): DTGVSQNPRHKITKRGQNVTFRCDPISEHNRLYWYRQTLGQGPEFLTYFQNEAQLEKSRLLSDRFSAERPKGSFSTLEIQRTEQGDSAMYLCTSSIPEASRSYNEQFFGPGTRLTVL.

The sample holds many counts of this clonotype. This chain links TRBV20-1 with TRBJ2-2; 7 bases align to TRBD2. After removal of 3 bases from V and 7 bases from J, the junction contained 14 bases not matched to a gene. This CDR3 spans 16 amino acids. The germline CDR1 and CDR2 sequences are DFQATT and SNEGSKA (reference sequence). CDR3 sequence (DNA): TGCAGTGCTAGGGATCCCAGGAGGGCGGGAGACGGGGAGCTGTTTTTT. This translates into CSARDPRRAGDGELFF.

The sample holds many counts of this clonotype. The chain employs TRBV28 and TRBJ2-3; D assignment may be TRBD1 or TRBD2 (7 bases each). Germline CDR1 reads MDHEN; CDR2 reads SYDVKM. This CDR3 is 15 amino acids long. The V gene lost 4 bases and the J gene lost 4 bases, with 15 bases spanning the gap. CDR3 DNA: TGTGCCAGCAGTTCAACAGGGGAGGGGGCAGATACGCAGTATTTT. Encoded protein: CASSSTGEGADTQYF.

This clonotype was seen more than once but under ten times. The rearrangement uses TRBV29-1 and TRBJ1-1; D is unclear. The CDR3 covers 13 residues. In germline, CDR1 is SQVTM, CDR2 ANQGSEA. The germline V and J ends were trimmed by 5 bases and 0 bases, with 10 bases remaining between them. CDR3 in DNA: TGCAGCGTTTATTTCTGGATGAACACTGAAGCTTTCTTT. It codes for CSVYFWMNTEAFF.

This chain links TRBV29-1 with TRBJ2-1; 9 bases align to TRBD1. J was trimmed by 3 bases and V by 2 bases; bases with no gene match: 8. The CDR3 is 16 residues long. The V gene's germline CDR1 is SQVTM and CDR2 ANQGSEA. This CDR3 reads CSVEIEGTGIYNEQFF. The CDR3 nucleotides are TGCAGCGTTGAAATAGAGGGGACAGGGATCTACAATGAGCAGTTCTTC.

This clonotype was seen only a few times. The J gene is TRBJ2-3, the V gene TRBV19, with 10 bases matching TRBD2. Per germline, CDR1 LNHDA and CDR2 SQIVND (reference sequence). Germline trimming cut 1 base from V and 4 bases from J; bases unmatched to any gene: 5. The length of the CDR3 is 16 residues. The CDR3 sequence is CASSIVLAGTPDTQYF. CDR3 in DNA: TGTGCCAGTAGTATAGTACTAGCGGGAACACCAGATACGCAGTATTTT.

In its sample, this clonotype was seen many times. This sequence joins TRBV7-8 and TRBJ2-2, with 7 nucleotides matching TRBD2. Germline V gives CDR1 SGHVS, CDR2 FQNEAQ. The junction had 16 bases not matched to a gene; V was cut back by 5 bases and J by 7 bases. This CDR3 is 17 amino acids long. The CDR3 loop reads CASSPRRAGATGGELFF. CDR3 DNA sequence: TGTGCCAGCAGCCCGCGTCGGGCGGGAGCCACCGGCGGGGAGCTGTTTTTT.

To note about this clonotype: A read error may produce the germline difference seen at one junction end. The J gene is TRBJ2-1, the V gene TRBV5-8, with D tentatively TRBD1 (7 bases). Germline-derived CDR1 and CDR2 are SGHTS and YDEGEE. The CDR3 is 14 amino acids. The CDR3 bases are TGTGCCGGCAGCCGGCAGGGGGGCTACAATGAGCAGTTCTTC. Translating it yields CAGSRQGGYNEQFF.

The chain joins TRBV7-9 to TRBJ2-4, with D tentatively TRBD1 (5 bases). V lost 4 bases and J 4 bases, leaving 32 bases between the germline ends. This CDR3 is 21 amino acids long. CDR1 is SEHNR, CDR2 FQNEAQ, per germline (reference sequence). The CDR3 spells CASSSPTSSIQVQAMKNIQYF. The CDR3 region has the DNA TGTGCCAGCAGCTCGCCAACGTCGTCTATACAGGTACAAGCCATGAAAAACATTCAGTACTTC. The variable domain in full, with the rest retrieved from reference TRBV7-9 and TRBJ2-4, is DTGVSQNPRHKITKRGQNVTFRCDPISEHNRLYWYRQTLGQGPEFLTYFQNEAQLEKSRLLSDRFSAERPKGSFSTLEIQRTEQGDSAMYLCASSSPTSSIQVQAMKNIQYFGAGTRLSVL.

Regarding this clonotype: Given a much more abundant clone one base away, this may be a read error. The CDR3 DNA sequence: TGTGCCAGCAGTTACAACAAGAAGACTGAAGCTTTCTTT. Translation: CASSYNKKTEAFF. This chain uses TRBV6-2 or TRBV6-3 with TRBJ1-1, with no clear D. Germline CDR1 MNHEY, CDR2 SVGEGT. The V gene lost 2 bases and the J gene lost 5 bases, with 9 bases spanning the gap. This CDR3 is built from 13 residues.

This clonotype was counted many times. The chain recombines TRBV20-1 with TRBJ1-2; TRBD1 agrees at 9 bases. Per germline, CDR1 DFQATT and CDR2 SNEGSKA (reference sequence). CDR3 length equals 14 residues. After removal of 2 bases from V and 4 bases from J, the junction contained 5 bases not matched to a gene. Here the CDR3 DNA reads TGCAGTGCTAGATCCACAGGGGGCATCTATGGCTACACCTTC. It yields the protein CSARSTGGIYGYTF.

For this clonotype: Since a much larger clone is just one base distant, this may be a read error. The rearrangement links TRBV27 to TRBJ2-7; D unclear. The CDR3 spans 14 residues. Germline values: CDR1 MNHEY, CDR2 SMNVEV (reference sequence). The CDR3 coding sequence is TGTGCCAGCAGTTGGGATTTCGGGTCCTACGAGCAGTGCTTC. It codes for CASSWDFGSYEQCF.

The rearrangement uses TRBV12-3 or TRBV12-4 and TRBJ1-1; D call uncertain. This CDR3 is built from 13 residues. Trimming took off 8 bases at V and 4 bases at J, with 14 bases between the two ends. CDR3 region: CASSQFQITEAFF. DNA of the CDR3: TGTGCCAGCTCGCAATTTCAGATCACTGAAGCTTTCTTT.

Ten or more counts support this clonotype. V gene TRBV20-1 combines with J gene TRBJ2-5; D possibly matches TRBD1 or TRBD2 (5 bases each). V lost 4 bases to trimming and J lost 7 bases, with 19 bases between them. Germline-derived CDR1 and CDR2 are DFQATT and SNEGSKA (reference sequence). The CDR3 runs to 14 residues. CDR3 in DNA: TGCAGTGCTAACATTCCCGGGACGGAGAGGACCCAGTACTTC. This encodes CSANIPGTERTQYF.